This T cell receptor (beta chain) was identified during a study of control samples from healthy donors and cancer patients. Only in-frame clones appear in the TCRdb table, and some are missing; sequencing was by immunoSEQ multiplex PCR. The sample includes about 54,000 clones, approximately 95% of them seen just once. This receptor was taken from a woman in her twenties or thirties in good health. What was sequenced was blood.

Here the CDR3 reads CASSATGGGAGNTIYF. The CDR3 DNA is TGTGCCAGCAGTGCAACAGGGGGGGGTGCTGGAAACACCATATATTTT. The chain has TRBV28 and TRBJ1-3, with TRBD1 identical over 8 bases. Germline V lookup: CDR1 MDHEN, CDR2 SYDVKM. J was trimmed by 2 bases and V by 5 bases; bases with no gene match: 8. The CDR3 runs 16 residues.